This paragraph reports one TCR beta chain. This sample stems from a study of OX40 agonist ivuxolimab in advanced cancers. This CDR3 contains 14 residues. The ends were cut back, 0 bases at V and 1 base at J, with 3 bases in the middle. CDR1 is MNHEY, CDR2 SMNVEV, per germline (reference sequence). Sequencing was performed with immunoSEQ multiplex PCR; in TCRdb, only in-frame clones are kept and a portion is missing. The table has about 26,000 clones, under 90% seen once. The V and J genes are TRBV27 and TRBJ2-2, with no clear D. The sequence derives from an adult with an advanced solid tumor such as melanoma, head and neck, liver or kidney cancer. Sequencing used CD4+ or CD8+ T cells sorted from blood, obtained in a trial of the OX40 agonist ivuxolimab. The CDR3 DNA follows: TGTGCCAGCAGTTTATCTCGGAACACCGGGGAGCTGTTTTTT. Its protein is CASSLSRNTGELFF.